This TCR beta chain was sequenced during a study of beta chain features in type 1 diabetes. V lost 3 bases to trimming and J lost 7 bases, with 17 bases between them. Germline CDR1 reads SGHRS; CDR2 reads YFSETQ. The CDR3 runs to 14 residues. Isolated RNA was reverse transcribed in full, so expressed TCRB transcripts were sequenced. Data came from immunoSEQ multiplex PCR; TCRdb stores just in-frame clones and leaves some out. This table has 900,000 or so clones, around a sixth appearing once. The source material was naive CD4+ T cells from blood. This chain connects TRBV5-1 to TRBJ2-7; possible D gene TRBD1, 6 bases. The clonotype originates from a woman aged 18-30 years in good health. CDR3 bases: TGCGCCAGCAGCTCTACCGGACAGACGGGGGAGCAGTACTTC. This gives the protein CASSSTGQTGEQYF.